This TCR beta chain was observed in a study of preoperative IRX-2 immunotherapy in early breast cancer. The CDR3 extends over 14 amino acids. Trimming took 4 bases from V and 5 from J, leaving 14 bases between them. Looked up from germline, CDR1 is SGHDN and CDR2 is FVKESK. Described treatment: preoperative locoregional IRX-2 cytokine immunotherapy. Samples came from a phase Ib trial of preoperative locoregional IRX-2 cytokine immunotherapy. Using immunoSEQ multiplex PCR, the repertoire was profiled, and TCRdb retains in-frame clones only, with some absent. The top ten clones hold roughly 11% of a sample with 1,400 or so clones, around three fifths of them seen once.

This receptor was taken from a human donor with breast cancer. This chain uses TRBV14 with TRBJ1-1, with D possibly matching TRBD1 (6 bases). The input for sequencing was tumor tissue, taken before IRX-2 immunotherapy. CDR3: CASSLRTERTEAFF. In DNA, the CDR3 is TGTGCCAGCAGCCTCCGGACAGAGAGGACTGAAGCTTTCTTT.